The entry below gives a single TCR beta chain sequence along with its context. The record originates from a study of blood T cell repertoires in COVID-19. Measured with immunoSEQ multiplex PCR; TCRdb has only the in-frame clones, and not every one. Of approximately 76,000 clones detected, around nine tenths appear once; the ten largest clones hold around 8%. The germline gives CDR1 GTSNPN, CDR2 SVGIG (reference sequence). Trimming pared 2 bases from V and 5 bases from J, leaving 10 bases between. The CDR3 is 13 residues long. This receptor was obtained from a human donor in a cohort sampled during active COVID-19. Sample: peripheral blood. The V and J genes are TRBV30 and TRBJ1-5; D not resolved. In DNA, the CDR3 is TGTGCCTGGAGTAGGAGGGCGGATCAGCCCCAGCATTTT. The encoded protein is CAWSRRADQPQHF.